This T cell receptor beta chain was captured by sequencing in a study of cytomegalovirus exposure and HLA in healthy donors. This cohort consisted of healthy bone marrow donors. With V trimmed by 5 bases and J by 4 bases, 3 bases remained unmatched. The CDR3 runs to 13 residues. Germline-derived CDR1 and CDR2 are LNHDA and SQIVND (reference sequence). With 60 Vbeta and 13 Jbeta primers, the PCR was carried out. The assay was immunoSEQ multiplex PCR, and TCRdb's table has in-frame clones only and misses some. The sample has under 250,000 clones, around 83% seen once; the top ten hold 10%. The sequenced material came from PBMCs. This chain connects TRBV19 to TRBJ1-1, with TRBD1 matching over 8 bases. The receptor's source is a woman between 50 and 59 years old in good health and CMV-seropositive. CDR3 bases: TGTGCCAGTAGTCCCGGGACAGGCACTGAAGCTTTCTTT. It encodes CASSPGTGTEAFF. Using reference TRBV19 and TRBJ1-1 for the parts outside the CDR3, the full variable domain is DGGITQSPKYLFRKEGQNVTLSCEQNLNHDAMYWYRQDPGQGLRLIYYSQIVNDFQKGDIAEGYSVSREKKESFPLTVTSAQKNPTAFYLCASSPGTGTEAFFGQGTRLTVV.